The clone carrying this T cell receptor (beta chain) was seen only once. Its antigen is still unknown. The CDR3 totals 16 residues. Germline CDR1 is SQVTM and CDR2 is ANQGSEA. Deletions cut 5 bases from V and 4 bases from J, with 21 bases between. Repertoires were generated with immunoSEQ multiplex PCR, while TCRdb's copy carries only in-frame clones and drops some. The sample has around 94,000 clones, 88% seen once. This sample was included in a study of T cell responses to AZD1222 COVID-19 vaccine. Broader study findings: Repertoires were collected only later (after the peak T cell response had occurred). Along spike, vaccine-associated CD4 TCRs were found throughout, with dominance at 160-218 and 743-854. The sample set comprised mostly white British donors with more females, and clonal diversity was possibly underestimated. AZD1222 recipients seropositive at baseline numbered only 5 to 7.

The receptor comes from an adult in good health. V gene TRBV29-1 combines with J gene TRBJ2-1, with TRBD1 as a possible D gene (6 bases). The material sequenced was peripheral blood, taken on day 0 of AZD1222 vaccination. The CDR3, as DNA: TGCAGCGTTACGGACAGTGCGGTTAGAAGTTACAATGAGCAGTTCTTC. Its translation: CSVTDSAVRSYNEQFF.